Included here is one TCR beta chain sequence, with context. Its matching antigen is unknown. CDR1 MNHEY and CDR2 SVGAGI come from the germline V gene. V shed 5 bases and J shed 4 bases, with 14 bases lying between them. This CDR3 has 15 amino acids. The sample belongs to a study of T cell responses to AZD1222 COVID-19 vaccine. Study results and limitations: Just five or six AZD1222 recipients tested seropositive at baseline. A mostly white British donor set with more females was recruited, and clonal diversity was possibly underestimated. Vaccine-related CD4 TCRs covered spike, predominating at 160-218 and 743-854. In all cases, repertoires were sampled only after the peak T cell response.

Assay: immunoSEQ multiplex PCR; the TCRdb copy retains only in-frame clones and omits some. The sample holds tens of thousands of clones, about nine tenths seen once. The sequencing here drew on peripheral blood, taken on day 0 of AZD1222 vaccination. The receptor's source is an adult in good health. The V gene is TRBV6-5, the J gene TRBJ2-2; perhaps D is TRBD1 or TRBD2 (7 bases each). The CDR3 protein is CASSIQGGGTGELFF. CDR3 nucleotide sequence: TGTGCCAGCAGTATTCAGGGGGGGGGCACCGGGGAGCTGTTTTTT.